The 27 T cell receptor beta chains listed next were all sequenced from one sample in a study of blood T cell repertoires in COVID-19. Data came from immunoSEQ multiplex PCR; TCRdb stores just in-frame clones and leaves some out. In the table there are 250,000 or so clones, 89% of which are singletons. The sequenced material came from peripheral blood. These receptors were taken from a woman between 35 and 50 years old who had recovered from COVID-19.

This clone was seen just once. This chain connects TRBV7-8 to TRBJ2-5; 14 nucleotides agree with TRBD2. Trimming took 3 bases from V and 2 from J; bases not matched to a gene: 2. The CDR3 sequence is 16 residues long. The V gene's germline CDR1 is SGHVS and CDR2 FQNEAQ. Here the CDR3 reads CASSLTSGRDQETQYF. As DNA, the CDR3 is TGTGCCAGCAGCTTGACTAGCGGGAGGGATCAAGAGACCCAGTACTTC.

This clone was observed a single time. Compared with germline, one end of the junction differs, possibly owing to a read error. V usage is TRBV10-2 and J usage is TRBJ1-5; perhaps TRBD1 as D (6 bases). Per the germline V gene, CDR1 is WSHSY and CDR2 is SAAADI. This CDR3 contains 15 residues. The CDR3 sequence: CASGESIQGYQPQHF. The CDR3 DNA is TGCGCCAGCGGTGAGTCCATACAGGGATATCAGCCCCAGCATTTT.

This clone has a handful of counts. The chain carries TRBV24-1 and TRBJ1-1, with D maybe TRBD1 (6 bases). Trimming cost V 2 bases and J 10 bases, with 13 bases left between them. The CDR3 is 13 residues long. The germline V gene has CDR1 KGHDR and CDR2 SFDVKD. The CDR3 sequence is CATSDSQGRGAFF. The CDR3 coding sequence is TGTGCCACCAGTGATTCGCAGGGCAGGGGAGCTTTCTTT.

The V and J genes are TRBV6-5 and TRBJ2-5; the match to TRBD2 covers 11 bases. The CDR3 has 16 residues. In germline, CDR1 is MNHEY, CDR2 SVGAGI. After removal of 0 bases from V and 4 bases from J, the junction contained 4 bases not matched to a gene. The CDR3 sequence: CASSYSGLAGGETQYF. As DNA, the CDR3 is TGTGCCAGCAGTTACTCAGGGCTAGCGGGAGGAGAGACCCAGTACTTC.

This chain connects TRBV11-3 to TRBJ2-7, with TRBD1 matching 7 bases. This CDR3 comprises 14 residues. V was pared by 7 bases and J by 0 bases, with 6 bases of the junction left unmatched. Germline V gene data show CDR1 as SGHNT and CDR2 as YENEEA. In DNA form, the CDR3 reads TGTGCCAGCACAATTACAGGGGACTCCTACGAGCAGTACTTC. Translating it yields CASTITGDSYEQYF.

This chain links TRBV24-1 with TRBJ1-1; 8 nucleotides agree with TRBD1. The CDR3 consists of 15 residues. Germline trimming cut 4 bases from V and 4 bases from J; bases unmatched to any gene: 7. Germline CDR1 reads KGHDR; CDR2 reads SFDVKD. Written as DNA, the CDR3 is TGTGCCACCAGTGACCCTGGACAGGGTTTCACTGAAGCTTTCTTT. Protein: CATSDPGQGFTEAFF.

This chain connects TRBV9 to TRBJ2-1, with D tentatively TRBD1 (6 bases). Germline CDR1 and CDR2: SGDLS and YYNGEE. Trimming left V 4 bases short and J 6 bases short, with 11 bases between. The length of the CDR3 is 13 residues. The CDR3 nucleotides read TGTGCCAGCAGCAGCCAGGGGTTCAATGAGCAGTTCTTC. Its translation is CASSSQGFNEQFF.

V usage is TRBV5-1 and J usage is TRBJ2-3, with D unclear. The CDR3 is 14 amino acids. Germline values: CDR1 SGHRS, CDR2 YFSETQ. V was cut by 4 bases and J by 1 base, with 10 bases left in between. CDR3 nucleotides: TGCGCCAGCAGCCTGAACATCGGCACAGATACGCAGTATTTT. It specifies CASSLNIGTDTQYF.

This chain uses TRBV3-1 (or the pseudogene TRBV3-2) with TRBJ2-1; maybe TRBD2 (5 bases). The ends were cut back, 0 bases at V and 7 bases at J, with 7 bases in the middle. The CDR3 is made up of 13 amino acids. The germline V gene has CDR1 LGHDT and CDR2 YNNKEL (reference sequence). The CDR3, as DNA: TGTGCCAGCAGCCAAGAGGAGCGGAATGAGCAGTTCTTC. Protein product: CASSQEERNEQFF.

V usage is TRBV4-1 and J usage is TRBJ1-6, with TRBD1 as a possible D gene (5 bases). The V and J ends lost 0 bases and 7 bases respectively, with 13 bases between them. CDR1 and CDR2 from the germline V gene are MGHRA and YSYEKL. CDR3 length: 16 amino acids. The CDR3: CASSQDGQGRNSPLHF. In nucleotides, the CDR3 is TGCGCCAGCAGCCAAGATGGCCAGGGCAGGAATTCACCCCTCCACTTT.

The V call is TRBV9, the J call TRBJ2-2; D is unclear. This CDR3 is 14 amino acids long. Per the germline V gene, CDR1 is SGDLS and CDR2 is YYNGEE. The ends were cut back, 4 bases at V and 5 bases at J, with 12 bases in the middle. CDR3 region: CASSTRSETGELFF. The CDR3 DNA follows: TGTGCCAGCAGCACCCGGTCCGAAACCGGGGAGCTGTTTTTT.

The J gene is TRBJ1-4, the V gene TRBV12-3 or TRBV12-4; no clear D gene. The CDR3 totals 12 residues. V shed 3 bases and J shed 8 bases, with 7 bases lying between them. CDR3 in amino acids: CASSFYHEKLFF. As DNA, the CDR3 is TGTGCCAGCAGTTTCTACCACGAAAAACTGTTTTTT.

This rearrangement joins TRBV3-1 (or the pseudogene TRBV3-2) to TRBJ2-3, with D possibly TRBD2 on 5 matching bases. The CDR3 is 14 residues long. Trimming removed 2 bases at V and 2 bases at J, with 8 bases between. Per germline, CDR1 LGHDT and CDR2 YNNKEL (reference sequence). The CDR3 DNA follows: TGTGCCAGCAGCCAACTAGCAGACACAGATACGCAGTATTTT. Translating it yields CASSQLADTDTQYF.

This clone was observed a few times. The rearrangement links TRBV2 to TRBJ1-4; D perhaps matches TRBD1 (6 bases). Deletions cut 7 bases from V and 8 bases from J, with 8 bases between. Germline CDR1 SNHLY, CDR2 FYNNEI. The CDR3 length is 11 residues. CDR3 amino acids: CASIRGEKLFF. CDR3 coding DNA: TGTGCCAGCATCAGGGGCGAAAAACTGTTTTTT.

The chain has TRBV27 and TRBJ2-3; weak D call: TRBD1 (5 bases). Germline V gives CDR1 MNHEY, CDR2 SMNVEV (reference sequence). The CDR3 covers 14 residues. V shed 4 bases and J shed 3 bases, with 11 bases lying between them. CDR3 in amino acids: CASSSQGATDTQYF. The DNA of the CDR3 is TGTGCCAGCAGTTCCCAGGGTGCGACAGATACGCAGTATTTT.

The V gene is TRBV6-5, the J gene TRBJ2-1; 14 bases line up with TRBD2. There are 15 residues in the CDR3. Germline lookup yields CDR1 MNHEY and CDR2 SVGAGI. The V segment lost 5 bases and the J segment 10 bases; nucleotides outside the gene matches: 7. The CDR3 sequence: CASSRTSGGLGEQFF. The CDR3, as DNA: TGTGCCAGCAGTAGGACTAGCGGGGGGTTGGGAGAGCAGTTCTTC.

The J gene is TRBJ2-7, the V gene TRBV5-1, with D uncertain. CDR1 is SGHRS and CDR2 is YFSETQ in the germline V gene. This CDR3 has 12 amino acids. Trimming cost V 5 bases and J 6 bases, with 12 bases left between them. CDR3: CASRLSIGEQYF. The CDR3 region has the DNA TGCGCCAGCAGACTAAGTATCGGCGAGCAGTACTTC.

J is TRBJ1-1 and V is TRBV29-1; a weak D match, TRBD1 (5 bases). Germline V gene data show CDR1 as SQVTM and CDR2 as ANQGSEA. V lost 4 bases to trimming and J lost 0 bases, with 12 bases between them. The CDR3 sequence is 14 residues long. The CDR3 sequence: CSVAYGHVNTEAFF. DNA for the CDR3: TGCAGCGTTGCATACGGACATGTGAACACTGAAGCTTTCTTT.

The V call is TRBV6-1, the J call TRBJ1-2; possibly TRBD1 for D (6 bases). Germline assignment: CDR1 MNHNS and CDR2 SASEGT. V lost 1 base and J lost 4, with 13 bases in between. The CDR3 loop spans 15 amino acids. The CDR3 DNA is TGTGCCAGCAGTGAAGGTGCAGGGGCCCTCTATGGCTACACCTTC. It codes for CASSEGAGALYGYTF.

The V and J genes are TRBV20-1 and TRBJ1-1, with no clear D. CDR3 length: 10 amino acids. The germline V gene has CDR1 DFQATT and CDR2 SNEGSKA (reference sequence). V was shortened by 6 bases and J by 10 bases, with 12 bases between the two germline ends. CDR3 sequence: CSAQLTRAFF. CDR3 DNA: TGCAGTGCCCAACTTACCCGAGCTTTCTTT.

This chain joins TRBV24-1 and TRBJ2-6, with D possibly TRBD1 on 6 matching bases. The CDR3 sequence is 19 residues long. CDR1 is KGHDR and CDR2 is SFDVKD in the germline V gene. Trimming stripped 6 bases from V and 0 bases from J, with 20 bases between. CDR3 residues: CATSSPPDSTISGANVLTF. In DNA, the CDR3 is TGTGCCACCAGTTCCCCCCCGGACAGCACTATCTCTGGGGCCAACGTCCTGACTTTC.

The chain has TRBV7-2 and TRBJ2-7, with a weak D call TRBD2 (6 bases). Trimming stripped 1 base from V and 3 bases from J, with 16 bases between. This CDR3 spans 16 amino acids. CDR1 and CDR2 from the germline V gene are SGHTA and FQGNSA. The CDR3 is CASSLEGTSRIYEQYF. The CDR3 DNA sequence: TGTGCCAGCAGCTTAGAAGGAACTAGCAGGATCTACGAGCAGTACTTC.

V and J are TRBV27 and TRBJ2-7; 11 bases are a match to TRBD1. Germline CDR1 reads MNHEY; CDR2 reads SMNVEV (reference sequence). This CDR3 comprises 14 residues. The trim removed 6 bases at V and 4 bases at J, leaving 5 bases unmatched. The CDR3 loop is CASSRTGGRYEQYF. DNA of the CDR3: TGTGCCAGCAGCCGGACAGGGGGCAGGTACGAGCAGTACTTC.

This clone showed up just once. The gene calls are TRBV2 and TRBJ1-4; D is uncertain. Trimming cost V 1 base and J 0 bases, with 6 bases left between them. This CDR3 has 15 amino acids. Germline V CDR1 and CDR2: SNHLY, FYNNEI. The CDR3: CASSEEETTNEKLFF. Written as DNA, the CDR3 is TGTGCCAGCAGTGAAGAGGAGACAACTAATGAAAAACTGTTTTTT.

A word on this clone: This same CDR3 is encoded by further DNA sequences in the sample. CDR3 in amino acids: CASSPAGPYEQYF. The CDR3 DNA reads as TGTGCCAGCAGTCCGGCGGGGCCGTACGAGCAGTACTTC. The chain uses TRBV6-5 and TRBJ2-7; a possible D gene is TRBD2 (6 bases). The CDR3 sequence is 13 residues long. CDR1 is MNHEY, CDR2 SVGAGI, per germline. Trimming shortened V by 5 bases and J by 4 bases, and 12 bases separated the two germline ends.

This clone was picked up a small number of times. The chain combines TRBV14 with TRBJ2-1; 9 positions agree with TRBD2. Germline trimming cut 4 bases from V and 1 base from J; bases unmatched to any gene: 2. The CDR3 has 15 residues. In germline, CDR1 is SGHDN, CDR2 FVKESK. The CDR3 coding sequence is TGTGCCAGCAGCCCCGGACTAGCGTCCTACAATGAGCAGTTCTTC. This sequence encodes CASSPGLASYNEQFF. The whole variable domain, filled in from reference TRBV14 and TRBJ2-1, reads EAGVTQFPSHSVIEKGQTVTLRCDPISGHDNLYWYRRVMGKEIKFLLHFVKESKQDESGMPNNRFLAERTGGTYSTLKVQPAELEDSGVYFCASSPGLASYNEQFFGPGTRLTVL.

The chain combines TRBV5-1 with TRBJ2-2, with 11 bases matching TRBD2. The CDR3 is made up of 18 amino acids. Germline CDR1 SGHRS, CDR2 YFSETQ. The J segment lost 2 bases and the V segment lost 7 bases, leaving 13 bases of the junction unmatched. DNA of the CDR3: TGCGCCAGCCGCACCGGGACTAGCGGTTATTTTAACACCGGGGAGCTGTTTTTT. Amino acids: CASRTGTSGYFNTGELFF.